These 21 T cell receptor beta chains were all obtained from the same sample, sequenced in a study of CD8 T cells in ankylosing spondylitis. TCRdb used MiXCR to reprocess the 5' RACE reads, holding one entry per CDR3 protein. The sample has about 130,000 distinct CDR3 sequences; around 15% are singletons. Sample: blood, either unsorted or a sorted T cell fraction (not recorded which). These TCRs come from a female donor with ankylosing spondylitis or in good health (not recorded which).

The rearrangement uses TRBV7-3 and TRBJ2-1, with D perhaps TRBD2 (7 bases). V lost 2 bases and J 6 bases, leaving 14 bases between the germline ends. Germline values: CDR1 SGHTA, CDR2 FQGTGA. The CDR3 sequence is 15 residues long. DNA for the CDR3: TGTGCCAGCAGCTTAGATGGAGGGGGGGTCAATGAGCAGTTCTTC. It is translated as CASSLDGGGVNEQFF.

V is TRBV12-3 or TRBV12-4 and J is TRBJ2-5; TRBD2 matches at 9 bases. J lost 5 bases, V lost 2 bases, and 9 bases had no gene match. CDR3 size: 16 residues. DNA for the CDR3: TGTGCCAGCAGTTTAAGGTTTAGCGGGAGTAGCGAGACCCAGTACTTC. Translated: CASSLRFSGSSETQYF.

J is TRBJ1-2 and V is TRBV6-5; a possible D gene is TRBD1 (6 bases). Germline CDR1 reads MNHEY; CDR2 reads SVGAGI. Trimming took off 3 bases at V and 0 bases at J, with 11 bases between the two ends. The length of the CDR3 is 15 residues. The CDR3 loop reads CASSYSGQTNYGYTF. CDR3 sequence (DNA): TGTGCCAGCAGTTATTCGGGACAAACTAACTATGGCTACACCTTC.

This clonotype was counted between two and nine times. The rearrangement links TRBV7-9 to TRBJ2-5; TRBD2 aligns across 7 bases. CDR3 length equals 16 residues. The V and J ends lost 1 base and 5 bases, in that order; junction bases with no gene match: 10. Germline V gives CDR1 SEHNR, CDR2 FQNEAQ (reference sequence). Here the CDR3 DNA reads TGTGCCAGCAGCTTAGGAGCGCGGGAGACGACTGAGACCCAGTACTTC. Translating gives CASSLGARETTETQYF.

This clonotype has a handful of counts. The genes are TRBV7-2 and TRBJ2-7; 9 bases line up with TRBD2. The CDR3 has 15 amino acids. With V trimmed by 5 bases and J by 3 bases, 8 bases remained unmatched. CDR1 and CDR2 from the germline V gene are SGHTA and FQGNSA. For the CDR3, the DNA is TGTGCCAGCAGCGTTCTAGCGGGGAAAAACTACGAGCAGTACTTC. It specifies CASSVLAGKNYEQYF.

V and J are TRBV20-1 and TRBJ1-5, with no clear D. Trimming removed 1 base from V and 4 bases from J, with 11 bases in between. There are 14 residues in the CDR3. The germline gives CDR1 DFQATT, CDR2 SNEGSKA (reference sequence). DNA for the CDR3: TGCAGTGCTAGAGGGCTGACGGAGAATCAGCCCCAGCATTTT. Translated: CSARGLTENQPQHF.

This clonotype was seen many times. The chain recombines TRBV29-1 with TRBJ2-3; D is possibly TRBD1 (5 bases). Germline V lookup: CDR1 SQVTM, CDR2 ANQGSEA. The CDR3 length is 17 residues. Trimming pared 3 bases from V and 7 bases from J, leaving 26 bases between. The CDR3 DNA reads TGCAGCGTTGACCCAAGACTTCCCCAGGGCACATCGAATACGCAGTATTTT. Translating gives CSVDPRLPQGTSNTQYF.

The chain has TRBV18 and TRBJ2-7, with 7 bases lining up with TRBD1. The CDR3 loop spans 14 amino acids. Germline CDR1 reads KGHSH; CDR2 reads LQKENI. The junction had 8 bases not matched to a gene; V was cut back by 5 bases and J by 4 bases. CDR3 sequence: CASSTRGNSYEQYF. The CDR3 nucleotides are TGTGCCAGCTCAACCAGGGGGAATTCATACGAGCAGTACTTC. Using reference TRBV18 and TRBJ2-7 for the parts outside the CDR3, the full variable domain is NAGVMQNPRHLVRRRGQEARLRCSPMKGHSHVYWYRQLPEEGLKFMVYLQKENIIDESGMPKERFSAEFPKEGPSILRIQQVVRGDSAAYFCASSTRGNSYEQYFGPGTRLTVT.

This clonotype was detected only a few times. CDR3 residues: CASSTTSGTYEQYF. CDR3 DNA sequence: TGTGCCAGCTCTACCACTAGCGGCACCTACGAGCAGTACTTC. This sequence joins TRBV18 and TRBJ2-7; 8 nucleotides line up with TRBD2. The junction had 6 bases not matched to a gene; V was cut back by 6 bases and J by 2 bases. The CDR3 runs 14 residues. CDR1 is KGHSH and CDR2 is LQKENI in the germline V gene.

This clonotype was observed at least ten times. The rearrangement uses TRBV5-1 and TRBJ2-5, with 7 bases lining up with TRBD1. V gave up 4 bases and J gave up 5 bases; unmatched junction bases: 8. CDR3 length: 14 residues. Germline V CDR1 and CDR2: SGHRS, YFSETQ. As DNA, the CDR3 is TGCGCCAGCAGCATCTCAGGGGGACGGGAGACCCAGTACTTC. Amino acids: CASSISGGRETQYF. Complete variable domain (other parts from reference TRBV5-1 and TRBJ2-5): KAGVTQTPRYLIKTRGQQVTLSCSPISGHRSVSWYQQTPGQGLQFLFEYFSETQRNKGNFPGRFSGRQFSNSRSEMNVSTLELGDSALYLCASSISGGRETQYFGPGTRLLVL.

The chain carries TRBV28 and TRBJ2-1; unclear D gene. Per the germline V gene, CDR1 is MDHEN and CDR2 is SYDVKM. CDR3 length: 13 amino acids. V lost 5 bases and J 12 bases, leaving 17 bases between the germline ends. CDR3 in DNA: TGTGCCAGCAGTGCTACCCCCTACGGGCGGCAGTTCTTC. This sequence encodes CASSATPYGRQFF.

This clonotype was seen at least ten times. The chain couples TRBV6-1 to TRBJ1-1; D remains unclear. Germline CDR1 is MNHNS and CDR2 is SASEGT. This CDR3 has 13 amino acids. V shed 7 bases and J shed 7 bases, with 16 bases lying between them. In nucleotides, the CDR3 is TGTGCCAGCACTCCGACGGGCCGGGGTGAAGCTTTCTTT. Residues: CASTPTGRGEAFF.

Comment on this clonotype: A much more abundant neighbour one base away suggests this may be a read error. The genes are TRBV10-3 and TRBJ2-1; D is ambiguous. CDR3 length: 11 amino acids. V gave up 6 bases and J gave up 6 bases, with 6 bases separating them. CDR1 and CDR2 (germline): ENHRY, SYGVKD. The CDR3 DNA is TGTGCCATCAGAGATGGCAATGAGCAGTTCTTC. It is translated as CAIRDGNEQFF.

This clonotype was seen repeatedly, ten times or more. The chain uses TRBV27 and TRBJ2-7; D call uncertain. Trimming took 5 bases from V and 7 from J, leaving 15 bases between them. The germline V gene has CDR1 MNHEY and CDR2 SMNVEV (reference sequence). The CDR3 loop spans 13 amino acids. CDR3 in DNA: TGTGCCAGCAGTCCCCAGATCAGGACGGAGCAGTACTTC. Translating it yields CASSPQIRTEQYF.

This clonotype was observed a few times. This chain links TRBV3-1 with TRBJ2-2; the D call may be TRBD1 or TRBD2 (5 bases each). Germline lookup yields CDR1 LGHDT and CDR2 YNNKEL (reference sequence). CDR3 length equals 15 residues. V dropped 5 bases and J dropped 7 bases, with 17 bases sitting between them. CDR3 sequence reads: CASSYRTRRGGELFF. CDR3 in DNA: TGTGCCAGCAGCTACCGGACAAGACGGGGCGGGGAGCTGTTTTTT.

The rearrangement links TRBV5-1 to TRBJ1-3; D not certain. Trimming pared 0 bases from V and 8 bases from J, leaving 9 bases between. CDR1 and CDR2 (germline): SGHRS, YFSETQ. The CDR3 runs 13 residues. In nucleotides, the CDR3 is TGCGCCAGCAGCTTGGATGATGGGGACACCATATATTTT. This sequence encodes CASSLDDGDTIYF.

This clonotype has only a few counts. The V gene is TRBV18, the J gene TRBJ2-7; 8 nucleotides agree with TRBD2. J lost 4 bases, V lost 1 base, and 12 bases had no gene match. Germline V gene sequence: CDR1 KGHSH, CDR2 LQKENI. The CDR3 covers 17 residues. The CDR3 DNA reads TGTGCCAGCTCACCACGGGGGGGTGTCGGCGGGAGGTACGAGCAGTACTTC. Translated, it gives CASSPRGGVGGRYEQYF.

This clonotype was counted many times. The chain has TRBV29-1 and TRBJ1-2; D unresolved. CDR1 is SQVTM and CDR2 is ANQGSEA in the germline V gene. This CDR3 region has 15 residues. Trimming took off 4 bases at V and 4 bases at J, with 19 bases between the two ends. The CDR3 protein is CSVVSVEPQSYGYTF. CDR3 nucleotide sequence: TGCAGCGTTGTAAGTGTGGAACCTCAGTCCTATGGCTACACCTTC.

This clonotype was observed at least ten times. The J gene is TRBJ2-7, the V gene TRBV18; D is ambiguous. Germline V CDR1 and CDR2: KGHSH, LQKENI. This CDR3 is 13 amino acids long. With 3 bases removed from V and 0 bases from J, the gap between germline ends came to 6 bases. CDR3 amino acids: CASSPGTSYEQYF. Written as DNA, the CDR3 is TGTGCCAGCTCACCCGGCACCTCCTACGAGCAGTACTTC. Drawing the rest from reference TRBV18 and TRBJ2-7, the complete variable domain is NAGVMQNPRHLVRRRGQEARLRCSPMKGHSHVYWYRQLPEEGLKFMVYLQKENIIDESGMPKERFSAEFPKEGPSILRIQQVVRGDSAAYFCASSPGTSYEQYFGPGTRLTVT.

This rearrangement joins TRBV7-8 to TRBJ2-2; unclear D gene. The V and J ends lost 2 bases and 8 bases respectively, with 12 bases between them. The CDR3 is 14 residues long. The germline V gene has CDR1 SGHVS and CDR2 FQNEAQ. The CDR3 nucleotides are TGTGCCAGCAGCTTAAAGATGACGGGTGGGGAGCTGTTTTTT. This gives the protein CASSLKMTGGELFF. The full variable domain, completed using reference TRBV7-8 and TRBJ2-2, is GAGVSQSPRYKVAKRGQDVALRCDPISGHVSLFWYQQALGQGPEFLTYFQNEAQLDKSGLPSDRFFAERPEGSVSTLKIQRTQQEDSAVYLCASSLKMTGGELFFGEGSRLTVL.

This clonotype occurred many times. The rearrangement links TRBV28 to TRBJ1-4; no definite D call. This CDR3 has 12 residues. Trimming took off 5 bases at V and 8 bases at J, with 9 bases between the two ends. Per the germline V gene, CDR1 is MDHEN and CDR2 is SYDVKM. The CDR3 coding sequence is TGTGCCAGCAGTACCAGTGGCGAAAAACTGTTTTTT. Its protein is CASSTSGEKLFF.